One sample yielded the 31 T cell receptor beta chains listed below, sequenced in a study of T cells in Graves' hyperthyroidism and ophthalmopathy. It was RNA transcripts that yielded the amplified TCR beta CDR3 regions. An initial round of RT-PCR targeting the TCR CDR3 relied on the HTBI primer set. MiXCR was run by TCRdb on the multiplex PCR reads, yielding one entry per CDR3 protein. The sample yields 450,000 to 700,000 distinct CDR3 sequences, under 60% seen once. Sequencing was carried out using peripheral blood or thyroid tissue (not recorded which). The receptors originated from a woman aged 18-29 years with Graves' hyperthyroidism.

The chain uses TRBV29-1 and TRBJ1-1, with D uncertain. Germline assignment: CDR1 SQVTM and CDR2 ANQGSEA. The CDR3 totals 13 residues. V was pared by 6 bases and J by 2 bases, with 13 bases between. Here the CDR3 DNA reads TGCAGCGTCATAGCGGCAGACAACACTGAAGCTTTCTTT. It is translated as CSVIAADNTEAFF.

There are many counts of this clonotype. The V and J genes are TRBV29-1 and TRBJ1-4, with 9 bases that match TRBD1. Losses at the gene ends were 6 bases for V and 5 bases for J; bases not matched to a gene: 4. In germline, CDR1 is SQVTM, CDR2 ANQGSEA. The CDR3 sequence is 13 residues long. DNA for the CDR3: TGCAGCGTGGCAGGGACAGGGAATGAAAAACTGTTTTTT. It codes for CSVAGTGNEKLFF.

The V gene is TRBV20-1, the J gene TRBJ2-7, with 8 bases that match TRBD1. This CDR3 region has 15 residues. V gave up 0 bases and J gave up 7 bases; unmatched junction bases: 11. Germline V gene sequence: CDR1 DFQATT, CDR2 SNEGSKA (reference sequence). The CDR3 sequence is CSARDRGLDTGEQYF. As DNA, the CDR3 is TGCAGTGCTAGAGACAGGGGGCTGGACACCGGGGAGCAGTACTTC.

Concerning this clonotype itself: The junction does not match germline at one end; this may be a read error. V usage is TRBV10-3 and J usage is TRBJ2-2, with D possibly being TRBD2 (5 bases). This CDR3 region has 14 residues. Germline CDR1 and CDR2: ENHRY and SYGVKD. The CDR3 nucleotides are TGTGCCATCAGTGAGTCGACGAACACCGGGGAGCTGTTCTTT. Translating gives CAISESTNTGELFF.

The chain links TRBV6-1 to TRBJ1-1, with 10 bases identical to TRBD1. The CDR3 is 17 amino acids. J lost 6 bases, V lost 5 bases, and 15 bases had no gene match. CDR1 MNHNS and CDR2 SASEGT come from the germline V gene. The CDR3, as DNA: TGTGCCAGCAGTTACTCGAGAGGGGACAGGGGCTTCGCTGAAGCTTTCTTT. Amino acid sequence: CASSYSRGDRGFAEAFF.

This clonotype showed up many times. This chain links TRBV6-1 with TRBJ1-1; D remains ambiguous. Germline CDR1 is MNHNS and CDR2 is SASEGT. The ends were cut back, 3 bases at V and 1 base at J, with 9 bases in the middle. CDR3 size: 14 residues. DNA of the CDR3: TGTGCCAGCAGTGAGTGGGTCGGGAACACTGAAGCTTTCTTT. It encodes CASSEWVGNTEAFF.

For this clonotype: A much larger clone differs by one base, so this may be a read error. V gene TRBV19 combines with J gene TRBJ1-6; D is possibly TRBD1 (5 bases). Germline CDR1 LNHDA, CDR2 SQIVND (reference sequence). The CDR3 sequence is 14 residues long. CDR3 in DNA: TGTGCCAGTAGTATAGGACAGAATAATCCACCCCTCCACTTT. It encodes CASSIGQNNPPLHF.

Concerning this clonotype itself: This may come from a read error, since a much larger clone is one base off. This chain joins TRBV11-2 and TRBJ2-2; TRBD1 agrees at 8 bases. The V gene's germline CDR1 is SGHAT and CDR2 FQNNGV. The CDR3 spans 15 residues. The ends lost 5 bases at V and 6 bases at J; junction bases unmatched: 8. The CDR3 nucleotides are TGTGCCAGCAGCGGGGACAGGTCCAACGCCGGGGAGCTGTTTTTT. Translated, it gives CASSGDRSNAGELFF.

The count of this clonotype is one. DNA of the CDR3: TGTGCCAGCAGGGACACTACGAGCTCCTACGAGCAGTACTTC. Its protein product is CASRDTTSSYEQYF. This chain uses TRBV2 with TRBJ2-7; D is possibly TRBD1 (5 bases). Germline V gives CDR1 SNHLY, CDR2 FYNNEI. The CDR3 consists of 14 residues. V was shortened by 6 bases and J by 0 bases, with 12 bases between the two germline ends.

The CDR3 DNA sequence: TGTGCCAGCAGCCCCGACGGGAACACCGGGGAGCTGTTTTTT. It specifies CASSPDGNTGELFF. V usage is TRBV6-5 and J usage is TRBJ2-2, with D uncertain. This CDR3 spans 14 amino acids. Trimming shortened V by 6 bases and J by 1 base, and 9 bases separated the two germline ends. Germline loops: CDR1 MNHEY, CDR2 SVGAGI.

J is TRBJ2-2 and V is TRBV7-3, with 14 bases identical to TRBD2. CDR3 length: 16 amino acids. CDR1 and CDR2 (germline): SGHTA, FQGTGA. Unmatched junction bases numbered 5, after V lost 5 bases and J lost 6 bases. The CDR3 sequence is CASSETSGRAAGELFF. The DNA of the CDR3 is TGTGCCAGCAGCGAGACTAGCGGGAGGGCAGCCGGGGAGCTGTTTTTT.

V is TRBV10-3 and J is TRBJ1-2; 12 nucleotides match TRBD1. V was clipped by 7 bases and J by 4 bases; unmatched bases: 10. Germline CDR1 and CDR2: ENHRY and SYGVKD. This CDR3 is 16 amino acids long. The CDR3 DNA sequence: TGTGCCATCAACCCGGGACAGGGGGCGATGGGCTATGGCTACACCTTC. Protein sequence: CAINPGQGAMGYGYTF.

The chain joins TRBV2 to TRBJ2-7, with 7 bases identical to TRBD1. The CDR3 sequence is 16 residues long. V lost 8 bases, J lost 3 bases, and 16 bases stayed unmatched. The germline gives CDR1 SNHLY, CDR2 FYNNEI. The CDR3 protein is CASGPRGTETVYEQYF. In DNA form, the CDR3 reads TGTGCCAGCGGCCCAAGAGGGACAGAGACGGTCTACGAGCAGTACTTC. Complete variable domain (other parts from reference TRBV2 and TRBJ2-7): EPEVTQTPSHQVTQMGQEVILRCVPISNHLYFYWYRQILGQKVEFLVSFYNNEISEKSEIFDDQFSVERPDGSNFTLKIRSTKLEDSAMYFCASGPRGTETVYEQYFGPGTRLTVT.

This clonotype has ten or more counts. V is TRBV4-2 and J is TRBJ2-5; maybe TRBD1 (6 bases). V was cut by 0 bases and J by 5 bases, with 10 bases left in between. The germline V gene encodes CDR1 LGHNA and CDR2 YNFKEQ. The CDR3 totals 14 residues. CDR3 nucleotides: TGTGCCAGCAGCCAAGATCTACAGGGTGAGACCCAGTACTTC. Translation: CASSQDLQGETQYF.

In this sample, this clonotype turned up many times. The J gene is TRBJ1-3, the V gene TRBV5-1; D not certain. V shed 4 bases and J shed 1 base, with 9 bases lying between them. Germline V gene lookup returns CDR1 SGHRS and CDR2 YFSETQ. This CDR3 comprises 14 residues. Here the CDR3 DNA reads TGCGCCAGCAGCCCAGACACTTCTGGAAACACCATATATTTT. Translating gives CASSPDTSGNTIYF.

This clonotype was seen at least ten times. The junction departs from the called germline gene at one end, perhaps through a read error. The rearrangement links TRBV7-8 to TRBJ2-7; 11 bases fit TRBD1. Germline values: CDR1 SGHVS, CDR2 FQNEAQ. The CDR3 extends over 13 amino acids. The CDR3 here is CASSLYPGDRGDF. The CDR3 region has the DNA TGTGCCAGCAGCTTATACCCGGGGGACAGGGGGGACTTC.

The chain recombines TRBV18 with TRBJ1-3; 9 nucleotides match TRBD1. Per germline, CDR1 KGHSH and CDR2 LQKENI. The CDR3 loop spans 16 amino acids. V was clipped by 5 bases and J by 2 bases; unmatched bases: 7. The CDR3, as DNA: TGTGCCAGCTCAACCGGACAGGGGAAAGCTGGAAACACCATATATTTT. It encodes CASSTGQGKAGNTIYF.

The gene calls are TRBV7-3 and TRBJ2-7; D is unclear. The ends were cut back, 3 bases at V and 7 bases at J, with 16 bases in the middle. Germline CDR1 reads SGHTA; CDR2 reads FQGTGA. The CDR3 sequence is 14 residues long. The CDR3 sequence is CASSLDGEYNEQYF. Written as DNA, the CDR3 is TGTGCCAGCAGCTTGGACGGAGAATACAATGAGCAGTACTTC.

There are many counts of this clonotype. The gene calls are TRBV7-2 and TRBJ2-7; weak D call: TRBD2 (6 bases). Germline V gene data show CDR1 as SGHTA and CDR2 as FQGNSA. V dropped 5 bases and J dropped 4 bases, with 15 bases sitting between them. This CDR3 comprises 14 residues. Written as DNA, the CDR3 is TGTGCCAGCAGCGACCAAGCGGGTCGGTACGAGCAGTACTTC. It specifies CASSDQAGRYEQYF.

Of note for this clonotype: A much more abundant neighbour one base away suggests this may be a read error. The chain carries TRBV12-3 or TRBV12-4 and TRBJ1-6; possible D gene TRBD1, 6 bases. This CDR3 has 14 amino acids. Trimming cost V 5 bases and J 5 bases, with 10 bases left between them. CDR3 sequence reads: CASSPDRNNSPLHF. The CDR3 DNA sequence: TGTGCCAGCAGTCCCGACAGGAATAATTCACCCCTCCACTTT.

This clonotype was picked up many times. The chain is built from TRBV10-3 and TRBJ2-7; the match to TRBD1 covers 10 bases. V shed 6 bases, J shed 3 bases, and the junction held 2 bases outside the gene matches. CDR3 length equals 13 residues. Per the germline V gene, CDR1 is ENHRY and CDR2 is SYGVKD. CDR3 in amino acids: CAIRDRGDYEQYF. CDR3 bases: TGTGCCATCAGGGACAGGGGGGACTACGAGCAGTACTTC.

V is TRBV5-1 and J is TRBJ2-7; D is uncertain. Looked up from germline, CDR1 is SGHRS and CDR2 is YFSETQ. The ends were cut back, 3 bases at V and 5 bases at J, with 12 bases in the middle. CDR3 length: 13 amino acids. In DNA, the CDR3 is TGCGCCAGCAGCTCCCGACTGGGGAACGAGCAGTACTTC. Protein: CASSSRLGNEQYF.

J is TRBJ2-5 and V is TRBV20-1; D perhaps matches TRBD1 (6 bases). V dropped 0 bases and J dropped 9 bases, with 20 bases sitting between them. Germline CDR1 and CDR2: DFQATT and SNEGSKA (reference sequence). This CDR3 region has 15 residues. The CDR3 DNA reads TGCAGTGCTAGAGATAACCCGGACAGATATCAGCCCCAGTACTTC. Its translation: CSARDNPDRYQPQYF.

Comments on this clonotype: Germline and junction disagree at one end, which may indicate a read error. CDR3 nucleotide sequence: TGTACCAGCAGCGTAAACAGGGGAGGAGAGGCTTTCTTT. It encodes CTSSVNRGGEAFF. The chain uses TRBV7-3 and TRBJ1-1; 7 bases fit TRBD1. The CDR3 sequence is 13 residues long. Germline V gene data show CDR1 as SGHTA and CDR2 as FQGTGA.

This clonotype was recorded at least ten times. This chain links TRBV20-1 with TRBJ1-2; D not certain. CDR1 is DFQATT and CDR2 is SNEGSKA in the germline V gene (reference sequence). The CDR3 is made up of 13 amino acids. Trimming stripped 4 bases from V and 5 bases from J, with 14 bases between. The CDR3 is CSATSPAGYGYTF. Here the CDR3 DNA reads TGCAGTGCTACCTCCCCGGCGGGGTATGGCTACACCTTC.

This clonotype appeared many times. This chain joins TRBV2 and TRBJ2-5, with 7 bases fitting TRBD1. The CDR3 is made up of 13 amino acids. Unmatched junction bases numbered 6, after V lost 6 bases and J lost 5 bases. Germline V gene sequence: CDR1 SNHLY, CDR2 FYNNEI. Written as DNA, the CDR3 is TGTGCCAGCAGCACCACAGGGGATGAGACCCAGTACTTC. Protein sequence: CASSTTGDETQYF.

This clonotype has ten or more counts. The chain recombines TRBV20-1 with TRBJ1-1; tentative D call: TRBD1 (6 bases). Per the germline V gene, CDR1 is DFQATT and CDR2 is SNEGSKA (reference sequence). V lost 0 bases, J lost 7 bases, and 12 bases lay in between. The CDR3 runs 13 residues. This CDR3 reads CSARDGGWDEAFF. The CDR3 coding sequence is TGCAGTGCTAGAGATGGGGGCTGGGATGAAGCTTTCTTT.

This clonotype came up a few times. This rearrangement joins TRBV12-3 or TRBV12-4 to TRBJ1-3; no firm D call. V lost 2 bases and J 0 bases, leaving 23 bases between the germline ends. The CDR3 runs 20 residues. The CDR3, as DNA: TGTGCCAGCAGTTTAATCCCCGGGATCCTATTGGATTTCTCTGGAAACACCATATATTTT. It codes for CASSLIPGILLDFSGNTIYF.

This clonotype was seen only a few times. The rearrangement uses TRBV7-9 and TRBJ1-1; TRBD1 might be the D (6 bases). Germline V lookup: CDR1 SEHNR, CDR2 FQNEAQ (reference sequence). This CDR3 is 14 amino acids long. Trimming left V 4 bases short and J 3 bases short, with 12 bases between. The CDR3 nucleotides read TGTGCCAGCAGCTCATACAGGGAGGACACTGAAGCTTTCTTT. Its protein is CASSSYREDTEAFF.

In its sample, this clonotype was seen many times. Written as DNA, the CDR3 is TGTGCCAGCAGCCCGAGGCAGGGAAGCTCTGGAAACACCATATATTTT. Encoded protein: CASSPRQGSSGNTIYF. The chain uses TRBV7-2 and TRBJ1-3; D perhaps matches TRBD1 (5 bases). The CDR3 has 16 residues. Germline lookup yields CDR1 SGHTA and CDR2 FQGNSA. V lost 5 bases and J 0 bases, leaving 14 bases between the germline ends. Together with reference TRBV7-2 and TRBJ1-3, the CDR3 gives the full variable domain: GAGVSQSPSNKVTEKGKDVELRCDPISGHTALYWYRQSLGQGLEFLIYFQGNSAPDKSGLPSDRFSAERTGGSVSTLTIQRTQQEDSAVYLCASSPRQGSSGNTIYFGEGSWLTVV.

The rearrangement links TRBV4-3 to TRBJ1-1; D gene unclear. The ends were cut back, 0 bases at V and 4 bases at J, with 12 bases in the middle. CDR1 LGHNA and CDR2 YSLEER come from the germline V gene. This CDR3 region has 15 residues. The CDR3: CASSQDPRAVTEAFF. The CDR3 DNA sequence: TGCGCCAGCAGCCAAGATCCCCGGGCTGTCACTGAAGCTTTCTTT.